These T cell receptor beta chains were read from a single sample in a study of shared clonotypes between healthy human individuals. Repertoires were generated with immunoSEQ multiplex PCR, while TCRdb's copy carries only in-frame clones and drops some. The sample includes some 2,500,000 clones, about 90% seen only once; the top ten take around 0.4%. The source material was naive CD4+ T cells from PBMCs. The receptors were sampled from a man aged 18 to 30 in good health. Some clones in this sample may be carry-over from other donors' samples. The CDR3 runs from the conserved cysteine through the conserved F or W. D genes are given only for firm matches.

v_call: TRBV9
cdr3_length: 13
j_call: TRBJ2-7
d_call: NA
cdr3_aa: CASSVGTDLEQYF
cdr3_nt: TGTGCCAGCAGCGTGGGGACCGATCTCGAGCAGTACTTC

v_call: TRBV4-2
cdr3_length: 15
j_call: TRBJ1-6
d_call: NA
cdr3_aa: CASSQSLGPGSPLHF
cdr3_nt: TGTGCCAGCAGCCAAAGTTTGGGGCCAGGTTCACCCCTCCACTTT

v_call: TRBV10-3
cdr3_length: 14
j_call: TRBJ2-7
d_call: TRBD1
cdr3_aa: CASTTGGKSYEQYF
cdr3_nt: TGTGCCAGTACGACAGGGGGCAAATCCTACGAGCAGTACTTC

v_call: TRBV11-2
cdr3_length: 18
j_call: TRBJ2-7
d_call: TRBD1
cdr3_aa: CASSSRGLKYPYPYEQYF
cdr3_nt: TGTGCCAGCAGCTCAAGGGGGCTCAAATACCCTTACCCCTACGAGCAGTACTTC

v_call: TRBV18
cdr3_length: 11
j_call: TRBJ2-5
d_call: NA
cdr3_aa: CASSPGETQYF
cdr3_nt: TGTGCCAGCTCACCCGGGGAGACCCAGTACTTC

v_call: TRBV5-1
cdr3_length: 14
j_call: TRBJ2-7
d_call: NA
cdr3_aa: CASSFGSPGYEQYF
cdr3_nt: TGCGCCAGCAGCTTCGGGTCCCCAGGGTACGAGCAGTACTTC

v_call: TRBV5-6
cdr3_length: 16
j_call: TRBJ1-4
d_call: TRBD1
cdr3_aa: CASSLVGQGANEKLFF
cdr3_nt: TGTGCCAGCAGCTTGGTGGGACAGGGGGCTAATGAAAAACTGTTTTTT

v_call: TRBV29-1
cdr3_length: 11
j_call: TRBJ2-1
d_call: NA
cdr3_aa: CSVGGYNEQFF
cdr3_nt: TGCAGCGTTGGTGGTTACAATGAGCAGTTCTTC

v_call: TRBV7-7
cdr3_length: 13
j_call: TRBJ2-1
d_call: NA
cdr3_aa: CASSSGTDNEQFF
cdr3_nt: TGTGCCAGCAGCTCAGGGACGGACAATGAGCAGTTCTTC

v_call: TRBV15
cdr3_length: 14
j_call: TRBJ1-5
d_call: TRBD1
cdr3_aa: CATSGRQGRQPQHF
cdr3_nt: TGTGCCACCAGCGGCCGACAGGGTAGGCAGCCCCAGCATTTT